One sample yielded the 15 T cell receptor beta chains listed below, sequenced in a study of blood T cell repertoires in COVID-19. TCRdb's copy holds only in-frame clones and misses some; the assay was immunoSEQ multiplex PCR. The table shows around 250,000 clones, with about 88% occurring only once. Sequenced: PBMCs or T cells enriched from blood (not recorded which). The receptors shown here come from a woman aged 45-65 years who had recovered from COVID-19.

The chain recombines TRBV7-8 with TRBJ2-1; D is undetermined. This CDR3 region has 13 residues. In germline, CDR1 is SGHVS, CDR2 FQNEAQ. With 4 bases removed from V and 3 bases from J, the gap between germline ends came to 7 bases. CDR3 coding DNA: TGTGCCAGCAGCTCAACAAACTACAATGAGCAGTTCTTC. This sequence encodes CASSSTNYNEQFF.

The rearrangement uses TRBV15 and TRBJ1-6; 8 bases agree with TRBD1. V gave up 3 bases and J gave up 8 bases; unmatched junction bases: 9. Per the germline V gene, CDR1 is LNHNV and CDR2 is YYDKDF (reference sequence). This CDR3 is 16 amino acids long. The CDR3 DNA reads TGTGCCACCAGCAGGGAATACGGACAGGGTTATTCACCCCTCCACTTT. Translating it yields CATSREYGQGYSPLHF.

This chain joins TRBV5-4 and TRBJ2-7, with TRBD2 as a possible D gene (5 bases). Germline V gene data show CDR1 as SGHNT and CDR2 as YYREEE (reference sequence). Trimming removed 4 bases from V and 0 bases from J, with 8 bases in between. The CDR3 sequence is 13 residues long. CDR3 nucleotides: TGTGCCAGCAGCGAGGGAAGCTCCTACGAGCAGTACTTC. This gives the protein CASSEGSSYEQYF. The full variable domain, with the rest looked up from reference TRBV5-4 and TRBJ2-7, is ETGVTQSPTHLIKTRGQQVTLRCSSQSGHNTVSWYQQALGQGPQFIFQYYREEENGRGNFPPRFSGLQFPNYSSELNVNALELDDSALYLCASSEGSSYEQYFGPGTRLTVT.

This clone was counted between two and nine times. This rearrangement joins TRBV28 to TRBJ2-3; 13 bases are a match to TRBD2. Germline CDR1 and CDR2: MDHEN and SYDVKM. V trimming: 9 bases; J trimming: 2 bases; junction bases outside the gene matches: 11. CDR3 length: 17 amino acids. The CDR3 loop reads CASPPLGTSGDTDTQYF. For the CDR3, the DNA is TGTGCCAGTCCCCCACTGGGGACTAGCGGGGACACAGATACGCAGTATTTT.

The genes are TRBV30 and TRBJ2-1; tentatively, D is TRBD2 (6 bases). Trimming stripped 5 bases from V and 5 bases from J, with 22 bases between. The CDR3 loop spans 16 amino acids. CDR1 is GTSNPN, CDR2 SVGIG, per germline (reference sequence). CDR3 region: CAWSGSRNTLNNEQFF. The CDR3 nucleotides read TGTGCCTGGTCCGGGAGCCGGAACACCCTCAACAATGAGCAGTTCTTC. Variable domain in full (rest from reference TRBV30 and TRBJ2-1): SQTIHQWPATLVQPVGSPLSLECTVEGTSNPNLYWYRQAAGRGLQLLFYSVGIGQISSEVPQNLSASRPQDRQFILSSKKLLLSDSGFYLCAWSGSRNTLNNEQFFGPGTRLTVL.

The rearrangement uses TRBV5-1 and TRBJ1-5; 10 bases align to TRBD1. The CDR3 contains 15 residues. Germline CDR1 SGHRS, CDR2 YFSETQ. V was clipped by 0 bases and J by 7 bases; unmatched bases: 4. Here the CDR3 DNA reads TGCGCCAGCAGCTTGGGGGGGACAGGGGACCAGCCCCAGCATTTT. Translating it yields CASSLGGTGDQPQHF.

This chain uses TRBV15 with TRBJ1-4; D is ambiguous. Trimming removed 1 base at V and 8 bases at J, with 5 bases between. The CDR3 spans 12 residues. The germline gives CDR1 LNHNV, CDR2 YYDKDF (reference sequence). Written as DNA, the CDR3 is TGTGCCACCAGCAGAGTACTAGAAAAACTGTTTTTT. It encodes CATSRVLEKLFF. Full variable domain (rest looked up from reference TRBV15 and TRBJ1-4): DAMVIQNPRYQVTQFGKPVTLSCSQTLNHNVMYWYQQKSSQAPKLLFHYYDKDFNNEADTPDNFQSRRPNTSFCFLDIRSPGLGDTAMYLCATSRVLEKLFFGSGTQLSVL.

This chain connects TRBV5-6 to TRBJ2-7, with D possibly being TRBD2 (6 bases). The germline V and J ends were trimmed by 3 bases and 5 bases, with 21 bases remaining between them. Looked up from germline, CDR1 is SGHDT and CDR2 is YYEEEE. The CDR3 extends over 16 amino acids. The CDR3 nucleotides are TGTGCCAGCAGCTATGGGTTCCGGGAGTCTTTCCACGAGCAGTACTTC. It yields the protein CASSYGFRESFHEQYF.

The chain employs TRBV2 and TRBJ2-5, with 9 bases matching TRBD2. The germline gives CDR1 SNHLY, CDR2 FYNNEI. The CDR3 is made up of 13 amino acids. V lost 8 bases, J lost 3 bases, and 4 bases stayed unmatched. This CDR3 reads CASRGGAKETQYF. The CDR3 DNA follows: TGTGCCAGCCGCGGGGGGGCTAAAGAGACCCAGTACTTC.

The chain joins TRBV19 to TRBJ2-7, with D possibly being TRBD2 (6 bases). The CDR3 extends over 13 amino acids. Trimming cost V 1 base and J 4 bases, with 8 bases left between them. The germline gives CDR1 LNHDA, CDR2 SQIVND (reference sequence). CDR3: CASSIGRGYEQYF. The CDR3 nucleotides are TGTGCCAGTAGTATAGGGAGGGGATACGAGCAGTACTTC.

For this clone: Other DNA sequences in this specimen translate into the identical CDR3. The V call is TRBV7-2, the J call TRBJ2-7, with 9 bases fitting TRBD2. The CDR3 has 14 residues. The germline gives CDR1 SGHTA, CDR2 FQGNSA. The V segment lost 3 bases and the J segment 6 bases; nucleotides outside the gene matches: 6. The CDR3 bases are TGTGCCAGCAGCTTCGGAGCGGGAGGAGGCGAGCAGTACTTC. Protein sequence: CASSFGAGGGEQYF.

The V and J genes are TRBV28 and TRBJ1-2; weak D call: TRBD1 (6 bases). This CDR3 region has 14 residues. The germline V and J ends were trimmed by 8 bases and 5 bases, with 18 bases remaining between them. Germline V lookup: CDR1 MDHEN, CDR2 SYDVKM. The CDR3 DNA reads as TGTGCCAGCGGTGGTGGGGTACAGGGATATGGCTACACCTTC. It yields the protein CASGGGVQGYGYTF.

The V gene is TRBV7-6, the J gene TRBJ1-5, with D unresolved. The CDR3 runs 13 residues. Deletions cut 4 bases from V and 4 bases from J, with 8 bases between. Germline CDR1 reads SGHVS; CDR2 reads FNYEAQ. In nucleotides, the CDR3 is TGTGCCAGCAGCTCGACACAGAATCAGCCCCAGCATTTT. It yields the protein CASSSTQNQPQHF.

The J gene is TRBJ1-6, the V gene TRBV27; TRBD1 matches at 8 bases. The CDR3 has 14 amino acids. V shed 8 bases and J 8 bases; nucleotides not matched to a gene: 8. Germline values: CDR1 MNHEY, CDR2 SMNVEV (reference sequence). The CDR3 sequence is CASGGQGIHSPLHF. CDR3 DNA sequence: TGTGCCAGCGGCGGACAGGGTATTCATTCACCCCTCCACTTT.

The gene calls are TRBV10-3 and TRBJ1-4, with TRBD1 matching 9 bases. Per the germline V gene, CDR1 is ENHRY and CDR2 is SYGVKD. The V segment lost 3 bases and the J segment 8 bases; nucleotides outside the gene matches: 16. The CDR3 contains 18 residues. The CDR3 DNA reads TGTGCCATCAGTGACGGACCGGGACAGGGCGGCTTGGGGGAAAAACTGTTTTTT. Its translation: CAISDGPGQGGLGEKLFF.